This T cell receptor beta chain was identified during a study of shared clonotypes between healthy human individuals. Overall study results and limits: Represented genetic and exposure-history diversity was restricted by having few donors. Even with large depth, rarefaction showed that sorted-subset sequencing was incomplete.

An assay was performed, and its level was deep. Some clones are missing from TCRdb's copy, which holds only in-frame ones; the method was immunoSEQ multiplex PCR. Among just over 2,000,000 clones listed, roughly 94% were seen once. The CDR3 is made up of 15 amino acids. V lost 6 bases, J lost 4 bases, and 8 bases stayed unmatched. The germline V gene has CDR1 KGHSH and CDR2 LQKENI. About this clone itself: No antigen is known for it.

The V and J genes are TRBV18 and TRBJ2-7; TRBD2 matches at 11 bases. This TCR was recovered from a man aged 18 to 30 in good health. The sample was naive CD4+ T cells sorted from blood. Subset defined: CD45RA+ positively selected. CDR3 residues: CASSPTSGSFYEQYF. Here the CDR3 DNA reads TGTGCCAGCTCGCCTACTAGCGGGAGTTTTTACGAGCAGTACTTC.